This T cell receptor beta chain was captured by sequencing in a study of OX40 agonist ivuxolimab in advanced cancers. Whole-study context: Therapy given before enrollment (anti-PD-1, anti-PD-L1 or anti-CTLA-4) was allowed, and 40% to 50% had some.

This table comes from immunoSEQ multiplex PCR, and its TCRdb copy is limited to in-frame clones, with some not included. The table lists around 82,000 clones, approximately 90% of them singletons. V lost 8 bases, J lost 0 bases, and 8 bases lay in between. This CDR3 has 13 amino acids. Per germline, CDR1 ENHRY and CDR2 SYGVKD. Source: CD4+ or CD8+ T cells sorted from blood, taken in a trial of the OX40 agonist ivuxolimab. The TCR was taken from an adult with an advanced solid tumor such as melanoma, head and neck, liver or kidney cancer. The chain couples TRBV10-3 to TRBJ1-3; no definite D call. CDR3 sequence: CAIRPSSGNTIYF. The DNA of the CDR3 is TGTGCCATCCGACCCAGCTCTGGAAACACCATATATTTT.